The T cell receptor (beta chain) described here comes from a study of response to subunit inactivated influenza vaccine (dated by TCRdb to between 2018 and 2020). Background for the entire study: Deep quantitative profiling of the T cell receptor repertoire was used in the study to follow responses to a trivalent subunit inactivated influenza vaccine.

The method behind the library was RT-PCR. Sequenced using an Illumina HiSeq 2500. The raw public reads went through TCRdb reprocessing: fastp at Q25, MiXCR clone calling, in-frame beta chains kept. Every distinct CDR3 protein forms one entry, paired with its most common genes and DNA. The sample table holds more than 700,000 distinct CDR3 sequences, of which approximately 21% were seen once. The ten largest make up roughly 10% of the sample. Results the study describes overall, beyond this receptor: According to the authors, only a limited number of new T cells may be recruited by each seasonal influenza vaccination.

Details on this clonotype: Its antigen remains unidentified. No much larger clone is present one base from it, and per-base qualities are unavailable.

Spanning cysteine to phenylalanine, the CDR3 consists of 15 amino acids. This entry keeps only the CDR3 DNA: 45 bases, framed from base 1. CDR1 MNHEY and CDR2 SMNVEV are derived from the germline V gene (reference sequence). Cut back by 2 bases and 6 bases, the V and J ends lie 14 bases apart. The sequence joins TRBV27 to TRBJ2-1; a confident D gene designation cannot be given. The clonotype was recovered from a man between 45 and 60 years old who received an inactivated influenza vaccine. Donor details come from another sample of the same person, matched by shared clones. Source: PBMCs from blood, taken approximately 5 days after vaccination. The nucleotides read TGTGCCAGCAGTTTAGTTAGGCGGATTCCCAATGAGCAGTTCTTC. The resulting protein is CASSLVRRIPNEQFF.